The 13 T cell receptor gamma chains listed next were all sequenced from one sample in a study of gamma-delta chains in newborns, infants, children. TCRdb called clones anew from the reads with CATT. The sample has dozens of gamma-chain clones. Sequencing was performed on blood. All receptors come from a child who received the measles vaccine. This table probably holds off-target reads from a library built for another chain.

The V gene is given as TRGV9, and no J gene call is available. The CDR3 loop spans 19 amino acids. CDR1 and CDR2 from the germline V gene are GITISATS and ISYDGTV (reference sequence). CDR3 residues: CAPAVRAGGRTSLTAQLFF. In DNA form, the CDR3 reads TGTGCCCCGGCAGTAAGGGCTGGGGGCCGCACCTCTTTGACAGCACAACTCTTCTTT.

TRGV9 is the V gene, and the J gene was not called. CDR1 and CDR2 from the germline V gene are GITISATS and ISYDGTV (reference sequence). The CDR3 covers 17 residues. The CDR3 here is CACDTLLGDTMTAQLFF. The CDR3 DNA follows: TGTGCCTGTGACACCTTACTGGGGGATACGATGACAGCACAACTCTTCTTT.

The V gene call is TRGV9, and the J gene call is absent. CDR1 and CDR2 from the germline V gene are GITISATS and ISYDGTV (reference sequence). This CDR3 is built from 19 residues. CDR3 DNA: TGTGCCTTCATTCCCCAAGGGGGGAAAGTGGGGGATAGCACCGATAAACTCACCTTT. Protein product: CAFIPQGGKVGDSTDKLTF.

This clone was detected only a few times. The V gene is given as TRGV9, and no J gene call is available. The CDR3 consists of 14 residues. CDR1 and CDR2 from the germline V gene are GITISATS and ISYDGTV (reference sequence). DNA of the CDR3: TGTGCCTGTGACATACTGGGGGATACAGCACAACTCTTCTTT. As protein: CACDILGDTAQLFF.

This clone was detected once. This chain uses TRGV8 with TRGJ1 or TRGJ2. V lost 5 bases, J lost 11 bases, and 9 bases stayed unmatched. Germline V CDR1 and CDR2: VENAVY, YDSYNSRV. CDR3 length: 11 residues. The CDR3 loop reads CATWGYPEKLF. Written as DNA, the CDR3 is TGTGCCACCTGGGGATATCCGGAGAAACTCTTT.

V gene assignment gives TRGV9, but the J gene was left uncalled. The CDR3 contains 17 residues. Germline values: CDR1 GITISATS, CDR2 ISYDGTV (reference sequence). This CDR3 reads CAFMYPRGIWGLAQLFF. The CDR3 DNA follows: TGTGCCTTTATGTACCCGAGGGGGATATGGGGGTTGGCACAACTCTTCTTT.

For the V gene the call is TRGV9; the J gene has no call. Germline V gene data show CDR1 as GITISATS and CDR2 as ISYDGTV (reference sequence). The length of the CDR3 is 20 residues. The CDR3 sequence: CACDTVSTGGYDPAPAQLFF. The CDR3 DNA reads as TGTGCCTGTGACACGGTCTCTACTGGGGGATACGATCCGGCTCCAGCACAACTCTTCTTT.

This clone was counted between two and nine times. The V gene call reads TRGV9; no J gene was called. The germline CDR1 and CDR2 sequences are GITISATS and ISYDGTV (reference sequence). CDR3 length: 16 amino acids. The CDR3 region is CACDTVGDTLTAQLFF. As DNA, the CDR3 is TGTGCCTGTGACACCGTGGGGGATACTTTGACAGCACAACTCTTCTTT.

The V gene is given as TRGV9, and no J gene call is available. This CDR3 contains 15 residues. Per the germline V gene, CDR1 is GITISATS and CDR2 is ISYDGTV (reference sequence). The CDR3 DNA reads TGTGCCTGTGACACCTGGGGGACTTTGACAGCACAACTCTTCTTT. Translated, it gives CACDTWGTLTAQLFF.

V gene TRGV3 combines with J gene TRGJ1 or TRGJ2. Trimming at V came to 1 base and at J to 8 bases, leaving 11 bases not matched to a gene. CDR3 size: 14 residues. The germline gives CDR1 VTNTFY, CDR2 YDVSTARD (reference sequence). CDR3 sequence (DNA): TGTGCCACCTGGGACAGCGTGCCGCCGGATAAGAAACTCTTT. Translated: CATWDSVPPDKKLF.

The J segment was not called; the V segment is TRGV9. Germline V gives CDR1 GITISATS, CDR2 ISYDGTV (reference sequence). The CDR3 has 16 residues. CDR3 region: CACDVLGDTLTAQLFF. CDR3 sequence (DNA): TGTGCCTGTGACGTACTGGGGGATACTTTGACAGCACAACTCTTCTTT.

Here the V gene is TRGV9, but the J gene went uncalled. The CDR3 extends over 15 amino acids. The germline gives CDR1 GITISATS, CDR2 ISYDGTV (reference sequence). As DNA, the CDR3 is TGTGCCTGTGACTCTGTACTGGGGGATACAGCACAACTCTTCTTT. Its translation: CACDSVLGDTAQLFF.

A V gene of TRGV9 was called, but no J gene was assigned. Per germline, CDR1 GITISATS and CDR2 ISYDGTV (reference sequence). CDR3 size: 16 residues. CDR3 protein: CACDTRIREITAQLFF. The DNA of the CDR3 is TGTGCCTGTGACACCCGGATACGAGAAATTACAGCACAACTCTTCTTT.